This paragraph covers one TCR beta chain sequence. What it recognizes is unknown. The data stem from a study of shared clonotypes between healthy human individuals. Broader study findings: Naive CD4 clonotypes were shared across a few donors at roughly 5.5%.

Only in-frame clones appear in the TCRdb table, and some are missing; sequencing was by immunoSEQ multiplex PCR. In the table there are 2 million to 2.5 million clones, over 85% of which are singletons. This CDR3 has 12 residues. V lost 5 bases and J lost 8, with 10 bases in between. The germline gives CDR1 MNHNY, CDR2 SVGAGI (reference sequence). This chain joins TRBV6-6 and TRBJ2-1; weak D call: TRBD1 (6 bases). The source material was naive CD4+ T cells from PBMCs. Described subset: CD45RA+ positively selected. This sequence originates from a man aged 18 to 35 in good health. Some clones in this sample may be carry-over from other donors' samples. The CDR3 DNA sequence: TGTGCCAGCAGTCTACAGGGCCATGAGCAGTTCTTC. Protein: CASSLQGHEQFF.